This entry describes one T cell receptor (beta chain). Its antigen is not identified. This entry belongs to a study of cytomegalovirus exposure and HLA in healthy donors. Points from the study as a whole: TCR beta chains numbering approximately 150 were designated cytomegalovirus-associated. A few chains tied to CMV proved CMV antigen-specific in vitro.

TCRdb keeps only in-frame clones here, not all; method: immunoSEQ multiplex PCR. The sample has around 250,000 clones, about 90% seen once. Trimming took off 5 bases at V and 0 bases at J, with 13 bases between the two ends. CDR1 LNHNV and CDR2 YYDKDF come from the germline V gene (reference sequence). The CDR3 sequence is 15 residues long. The rearrangement links TRBV15 to TRBJ1-1; a weak D match, TRBD1 (5 bases). The material sequenced was PBMCs. This sequence originates from a woman between 25 and 40 years old in good health and CMV-seronegative. In DNA form, the CDR3 reads TGTGCCACCAGCGGGGACGGTAGACTGAACACTGAAGCTTTCTTT. Residues: CATSGDGRLNTEAFF.